The 15 T cell receptor beta chains below come from one sample, sequenced in a study of blood T cell repertoires in COVID-19. Profiling relied on immunoSEQ multiplex PCR, and the TCRdb table lists in-frame clones only, not all of them. The table has approximately 360,000 clones, roughly nine tenths seen once. Sequenced: peripheral blood. The receptors were gathered from a man aged 35 to 55 with acute or convalescent COVID-19.

Only one count was recorded for this clone. This chain joins TRBV7-8 and TRBJ1-3, with D tentatively TRBD1 (6 bases). The V end was cut by 4 bases, the J end by 0 bases, with 13 bases between. Per the germline V gene, CDR1 is SGHVS and CDR2 is FQNEAQ. CDR3 length equals 16 residues. CDR3 amino acids: CASSWSTGNSGNTIYF. The DNA for the CDR3 is TGTGCCAGCAGCTGGAGCACAGGGAACTCTGGAAACACCATATATTTT.

This clone was seen only once. The chain employs TRBV11-2 and TRBJ2-1; 9 bases fit TRBD2. From germline, CDR1 is SGHAT and CDR2 FQNNGV. The CDR3 spans 18 residues. V shed 5 bases and J 6 bases; nucleotides not matched to a gene: 17. The CDR3 loop reads CASSPRGSYSGSRNEQFF. The CDR3 nucleotides are TGTGCCAGCAGCCCCCGGGGGAGCTATAGCGGGAGTCGCAATGAGCAGTTCTTC.

The genes are TRBV9 and TRBJ2-7; 7 nucleotides line up with TRBD1. CDR3 length: 14 amino acids. In germline, CDR1 is SGDLS, CDR2 YYNGEE. The V gene end was trimmed by 0 bases and the J gene end by 3 bases; junction bases not matched to a gene: 3. The CDR3 reads CASSVGDSFYEQYF. CDR3 sequence (DNA): TGTGCCAGCAGCGTAGGGGACAGTTTCTACGAGCAGTACTTC.

The chain links TRBV24-1 to TRBJ2-5; D may be TRBD2 (6 bases). CDR3 length: 16 amino acids. The V gene's germline CDR1 is KGHDR and CDR2 SFDVKD. V was trimmed by 1 base and J by 5 bases, leaving 16 bases between them. CDR3 nucleotides: TGTGCCACCAGTGATTTAGCAGGAGGGGTGGAGGAGACCCAGTACTTC. It encodes CATSDLAGGVEETQYF.

J is TRBJ1-1 and V is TRBV9; TRBD1 matches 8 bases. Unmatched junction bases numbered 5, after V lost 0 bases and J lost 4 bases. Germline V gives CDR1 SGDLS, CDR2 YYNGEE. The CDR3 covers 15 residues. The CDR3 reads CASSVAGQAGTEAFF. The CDR3 region has the DNA TGTGCCAGCAGCGTAGCGGGACAGGCGGGCACTGAAGCTTTCTTT.

This chain connects TRBV7-9 to TRBJ2-1; D is undetermined. Germline loops: CDR1 SEHNR, CDR2 FQNEAQ (reference sequence). The CDR3 has 14 residues. The ends were cut back, 2 bases at V and 7 bases at J, with 12 bases in the middle. The CDR3 region has the DNA TGTGCCAGCAGCTTACAGCCCCCTAGAAATGAGCAGTTCTTC. This gives the protein CASSLQPPRNEQFF.

This chain connects TRBV24-1 to TRBJ1-2; D is undetermined. CDR1 is KGHDR, CDR2 SFDVKD, per germline. The CDR3 loop spans 15 amino acids. Between the trimmed V and J ends, which lost 2 bases and 8 bases, there was a span of 17 bases. The DNA for the CDR3 is TGTGCCACCAGTGATTCCAACGTGTTCACGGGAGGCTACACCTTC. This encodes CATSDSNVFTGGYTF.

The chain links TRBV4-2 to TRBJ1-5; TRBD1 is a possible D gene (5 bases). The CDR3 has 17 amino acids. Per the germline V gene, CDR1 is LGHNA and CDR2 is YNFKEQ. V was trimmed by 1 base and J by 7 bases, leaving 20 bases between them. The DNA for the CDR3 is TGTGCCAGCAGCCAAGTGTTGTCAGGGCAACGGAACCAGCCCCAGCATTTT. This sequence encodes CASSQVLSGQRNQPQHF.

The V and J genes are TRBV27 and TRBJ1-5; the D gene is possibly TRBD1 (5 bases). The CDR3 extends over 14 amino acids. The V and J ends lost 2 bases and 7 bases respectively, with 12 bases between them. CDR1 MNHEY and CDR2 SMNVEV come from the germline V gene (reference sequence). CDR3 sequence: CASSLGVDKQPQHF. The DNA of the CDR3 is TGTGCCAGCAGTTTAGGTGTGGACAAGCAGCCCCAGCATTTT.

CDR3 loop: CSSLLGAGGSETQYF. The CDR3 nucleotides are TGCAGCTCCCTTCTAGGGGCAGGGGGAAGTGAGACCCAGTACTTC. The chain recombines TRBV29-1 with TRBJ2-5, with 7 bases aligning to TRBD1. CDR3 size: 15 residues. Trimming at V came to 8 bases and at J to 5 bases, leaving 17 bases not matched to a gene. Germline loops: CDR1 SQVTM, CDR2 ANQGSEA.

The V and J genes are TRBV11-2 and TRBJ2-7; D might be TRBD2 (5 bases). The V end lost 5 bases, the J end lost 3 bases, and 20 bases lay between the germline ends. This CDR3 contains 16 residues. From germline, CDR1 is SGHAT and CDR2 FQNNGV. The CDR3 nucleotides are TGTGCCAGCAGCCCTATAGCCCCGGGCGGGTACTACGAGCAGTACTTC. It is translated as CASSPIAPGGYYEQYF. Combining the CDR3 with reference TRBV11-2 and TRBJ2-7 gives the whole variable domain EAGVAQSPRYKIIEKRQSVAFWCNPISGHATLYWYQQILGQGPKLLIQFQNNGVVDDSQLPKDRFSAERLKGVDSTLKIQPAKLEDSAVYLCASSPIAPGGYYEQYFGPGTRLTVT.

The chain recombines TRBV28 with TRBJ2-7; the match to TRBD1 covers 10 bases. V lost 4 bases to trimming and J lost 5 bases; unmatched junction nucleotides: 11. From germline, CDR1 is MDHEN and CDR2 SYDVKM. There are 16 residues in the CDR3. The CDR3 DNA is TGTGCCAGCAGTTCCCTCGGGACAGGGGCTTATCACGAGCAGTACTTC. Its protein is CASSSLGTGAYHEQYF. Together with reference TRBV28 and TRBJ2-7, the CDR3 gives the full variable domain: DVKVTQSSRYLVKRTGEKVFLECVQDMDHENMFWYRQDPGLGLRLIYFSYDVKMKEKGDIPEGYSVSREKKERFSLILESASTNQTSMYLCASSSLGTGAYHEQYFGPGTRLTVT.

The genes are TRBV4-1 and TRBJ1-6; 7 nucleotides match TRBD1. Germline-derived CDR1 and CDR2 are MGHRA and YSYEKL. V lost 3 bases and J lost 6; bases outside the gene matches: 11. This CDR3 has 17 amino acids. CDR3 in amino acids: CASSHPSPKGANSPLHF. The CDR3 coding sequence is TGCGCCAGCAGCCATCCTTCGCCCAAGGGGGCTAATTCACCCCTCCACTTT.

V gene TRBV29-1 combines with J gene TRBJ2-3; possibly TRBD2 for D (7 bases). V was shortened by 1 base and J by 1 base, with 9 bases between the two germline ends. This CDR3 spans 14 amino acids. Germline CDR1 is SQVTM and CDR2 is ANQGSEA. CDR3: CSVEVGGRTDTQYF. CDR3 coding DNA: TGCAGCGTTGAAGTGGGGGGGCGCACAGATACGCAGTATTTT.

V is TRBV5-6 and J is TRBJ1-1; D is unresolved. The CDR3 totals 14 residues. The germline gives CDR1 SGHDT, CDR2 YYEEEE. V lost 1 base and J 3 bases, leaving 10 bases between the germline ends. The CDR3: CASSLYGRDTEAFF. As DNA, the CDR3 is TGTGCCAGCAGCTTGTATGGGAGGGACACTGAAGCTTTCTTT.